The 18 T cell receptor beta chains given below trace back to one sample, sequenced in a study of blood T cell repertoires in COVID-19. Clones were sequenced by immunoSEQ multiplex PCR, and TCRdb holds only the in-frame ones, with some missing. The sample carries approximately 59,000 clones, 70% to 90% recorded once. The sequencing input was peripheral blood. The source is a man aged 35 to 55 with active COVID-19.

J is TRBJ2-2 and V is TRBV5-1; 8 bases line up with TRBD1. V lost 3 bases, J lost 5 bases, and 9 bases stayed unmatched. Germline loops: CDR1 SGHRS, CDR2 YFSETQ. The CDR3 has 16 amino acids. The CDR3 here is CASSWDPGGATGELFF. CDR3 nucleotide sequence: TGCGCCAGCAGCTGGGATCCAGGGGGCGCGACCGGGGAGCTGTTTTTT.

V usage is TRBV7-9 and J usage is TRBJ1-3, with 10 nucleotides matching TRBD1. J was trimmed by 8 bases and V by 5 bases; bases with no gene match: 9. This CDR3 is built from 15 residues. Germline CDR1 reads SEHNR; CDR2 reads FQNEAQ (reference sequence). CDR3 DNA: TGTGCCAGCAGCGACACGGGACAGGGGAGAGACACCATATATTTT. It is translated as CASSDTGQGRDTIYF. The full variable domain, its missing parts supplied by reference TRBV7-9 and TRBJ1-3, is DTGVSQNPRHKITKRGQNVTFRCDPISEHNRLYWYRQTLGQGPEFLTYFQNEAQLEKSRLLSDRFSAERPKGSFSTLEIQRTEQGDSAMYLCASSDTGQGRDTIYFGEGSWLTVV.

J is TRBJ2-7 and V is TRBV5-4, with D tentatively TRBD1 (5 bases). Germline lookup yields CDR1 SGHNT and CDR2 YYREEE (reference sequence). The CDR3 loop spans 15 amino acids. V dropped 2 bases and J dropped 2 bases, with 14 bases sitting between them. CDR3 DNA: TGTGCCAGCAGCTTAAGCAGGGATGGGGCCTACGAGCAGTACTTC. Translation: CASSLSRDGAYEQYF.

The rearrangement links TRBV27 to TRBJ1-1; D is possibly TRBD1 (5 bases). Trimming removed 6 bases from V and 1 base from J, with 15 bases in between. This CDR3 region has 15 residues. The germline CDR1 and CDR2 sequences are MNHEY and SMNVEV (reference sequence). This CDR3 is CASRTYYRGNTEAFF. The CDR3, as DNA: TGTGCCAGCAGAACATACTATAGGGGGAACACTGAAGCTTTCTTT.

This sequence joins TRBV29-1 and TRBJ2-2; 12 nucleotides line up with TRBD2. The CDR3 is 17 amino acids. V shed 2 bases, J shed 0 bases, and the junction held 4 bases outside the gene matches. CDR1 and CDR2 from the germline V gene are SQVTM and ANQGSEA. The CDR3 DNA sequence: TGCAGCGTTGAATGGCTAGCGGGAGGGCCGAACACCGGGGAGCTGTTTTTT. The encoded protein is CSVEWLAGGPNTGELFF.

The gene calls are TRBV6-5 and TRBJ2-3; 8 bases are a match to TRBD2. The V segment lost 7 bases and the J segment 4 bases; nucleotides outside the gene matches: 7. Germline lookup yields CDR1 MNHEY and CDR2 SVGAGI. The CDR3 runs to 14 residues. Here the CDR3 DNA reads TGTGCCAGCAACCGACAGCGGGAGCCAGATACGCAGTATTTT. Translating it yields CASNRQREPDTQYF.

This chain joins TRBV6-5 and TRBJ1-2; D is uncertain. V was clipped by 10 bases and J by 4 bases, with 16 bases between them. The CDR3 totals 13 residues. Per germline, CDR1 MNHEY and CDR2 SVGAGI. CDR3 protein: CATSFRGSYGYTF. Here the CDR3 DNA reads TGTGCCACCTCCTTCAGAGGGTCCTATGGCTACACCTTC.

This chain links TRBV19 with TRBJ2-5; maybe TRBD1 (7 bases). The CDR3 covers 12 residues. CDR1 and CDR2 from the germline V gene are LNHDA and SQIVND (reference sequence). The ends were cut back, 10 bases at V and 4 bases at J, with 13 bases in the middle. The DNA of the CDR3 is TGTGCCACCGGGACAGCGGGAGAGACCCAGTACTTC. Encoded protein: CATGTAGETQYF.

This sequence joins TRBV5-5 and TRBJ2-7, with 12 bases lining up with TRBD2. The J segment lost 5 bases and the V segment lost 0 bases, leaving 3 bases of the junction unmatched. The CDR3 has 15 amino acids. CDR1 is SGHKS and CDR2 is YYEKEE in the germline V gene (reference sequence). CDR3 loop: CASSLEGLAGHEQYF. DNA of the CDR3: TGTGCCAGCAGCTTGGAGGGACTAGCGGGCCACGAGCAGTACTTC.

The rearrangement joins TRBV10-2 to TRBJ2-2; 7 nucleotides match TRBD1. The trim removed 11 bases at V and 3 bases at J, leaving 12 bases unmatched. CDR3 length: 15 amino acids. Germline CDR1 is WSHSY and CDR2 is SAAADI. The CDR3 reads CAGKTGAQDTGELFF. CDR3 nucleotide sequence: TGCGCCGGGAAAACAGGGGCACAGGACACCGGGGAGCTGTTTTTT.

The chain employs TRBV12-3 or TRBV12-4 and TRBJ1-2; tentative D call: TRBD1 (5 bases). The CDR3 is 12 residues long. V gave up 2 bases and J gave up 6 bases, with 7 bases separating them. In nucleotides, the CDR3 is TGTGCCAGCAGTTTACAGGGCCATGGCTACACCTTC. It codes for CASSLQGHGYTF.

CDR3 sequence: CASSEASDTQYF. In DNA, the CDR3 is TGCGCCAGCAGTGAAGCGTCGGATACGCAGTATTTT. This chain joins TRBV10-2 and TRBJ2-3, with D unclear. There are 12 residues in the CDR3. Germline V gene data show CDR1 as WSHSY and CDR2 as SAAADI. V was clipped by 3 bases and J by 6 bases, with 7 bases between them.

The chain is built from TRBV28 and TRBJ2-1, with TRBD2 identical over 9 bases. CDR1 and CDR2 (germline): MDHEN, SYDVKM. The CDR3 runs to 17 residues. V trimming: 2 bases; J trimming: 6 bases; junction bases outside the gene matches: 11. In DNA form, the CDR3 reads TGTGCCAGCAGTTTAATCTTAGCGGGAGAAGTAGGCAATGAGCAGTTCTTC. It encodes CASSLILAGEVGNEQFF.

V gene TRBV5-1 combines with J gene TRBJ2-2; 7 bases agree with TRBD2. This CDR3 has 16 residues. Trimming removed 9 bases from V and 0 bases from J; junction bases left unmatched: 11. Germline V CDR1 and CDR2: SGHRS, YFSETQ. CDR3: CATSLTAGANTGELFF. The CDR3 nucleotides read TGCGCCACATCCCTCACTGCGGGGGCGAACACCGGGGAGCTGTTTTTT.

V and J are TRBV5-4 and TRBJ2-5; possibly TRBD2 for D (6 bases). The ends were cut back, 4 bases at V and 1 base at J, with 11 bases in the middle. The CDR3 is 14 residues long. Germline V gene data show CDR1 as SGHNT and CDR2 as YYREEE (reference sequence). The CDR3 DNA follows: TGTGCCAGCAGCGTTCGGGGGACCCAAGAGACCCAGTACTTC. Protein product: CASSVRGTQETQYF.

This chain connects TRBV12-3 or TRBV12-4 to TRBJ1-5; D call uncertain. Trimming pared 7 bases from V and 2 bases from J, leaving 9 bases between. The CDR3 runs to 13 residues. The CDR3, as DNA: TGTGCCAGCATGGAGGGTCGCAATCAGCCCCAGCATTTT. Protein product: CASMEGRNQPQHF.

This CDR3 is CASRPGQGYGYTF. Written as DNA, the CDR3 is TGTGCCAGCAGGCCTGGACAGGGTTATGGCTACACCTTC. The chain couples TRBV6-2 or TRBV6-3 to TRBJ1-2; TRBD1 matches 8 bases. V lost 6 bases to trimming and J lost 5 bases; unmatched junction nucleotides: 5. The CDR3 is 13 amino acids. CDR1 and CDR2 from the germline V gene are MNHEY and SVGEGT.

The V call is TRBV5-6, the J call TRBJ2-7; no clear D gene. This CDR3 spans 14 amino acids. V lost 1 base and J 1 base, leaving 9 bases between the germline ends. Germline V gene lookup returns CDR1 SGHDT and CDR2 YYEEEE. The CDR3 coding sequence is TGTGCCAGCAGCTTGAACGGAGCATCCTACGAGCAGTACTTC. Its protein is CASSLNGASYEQYF.